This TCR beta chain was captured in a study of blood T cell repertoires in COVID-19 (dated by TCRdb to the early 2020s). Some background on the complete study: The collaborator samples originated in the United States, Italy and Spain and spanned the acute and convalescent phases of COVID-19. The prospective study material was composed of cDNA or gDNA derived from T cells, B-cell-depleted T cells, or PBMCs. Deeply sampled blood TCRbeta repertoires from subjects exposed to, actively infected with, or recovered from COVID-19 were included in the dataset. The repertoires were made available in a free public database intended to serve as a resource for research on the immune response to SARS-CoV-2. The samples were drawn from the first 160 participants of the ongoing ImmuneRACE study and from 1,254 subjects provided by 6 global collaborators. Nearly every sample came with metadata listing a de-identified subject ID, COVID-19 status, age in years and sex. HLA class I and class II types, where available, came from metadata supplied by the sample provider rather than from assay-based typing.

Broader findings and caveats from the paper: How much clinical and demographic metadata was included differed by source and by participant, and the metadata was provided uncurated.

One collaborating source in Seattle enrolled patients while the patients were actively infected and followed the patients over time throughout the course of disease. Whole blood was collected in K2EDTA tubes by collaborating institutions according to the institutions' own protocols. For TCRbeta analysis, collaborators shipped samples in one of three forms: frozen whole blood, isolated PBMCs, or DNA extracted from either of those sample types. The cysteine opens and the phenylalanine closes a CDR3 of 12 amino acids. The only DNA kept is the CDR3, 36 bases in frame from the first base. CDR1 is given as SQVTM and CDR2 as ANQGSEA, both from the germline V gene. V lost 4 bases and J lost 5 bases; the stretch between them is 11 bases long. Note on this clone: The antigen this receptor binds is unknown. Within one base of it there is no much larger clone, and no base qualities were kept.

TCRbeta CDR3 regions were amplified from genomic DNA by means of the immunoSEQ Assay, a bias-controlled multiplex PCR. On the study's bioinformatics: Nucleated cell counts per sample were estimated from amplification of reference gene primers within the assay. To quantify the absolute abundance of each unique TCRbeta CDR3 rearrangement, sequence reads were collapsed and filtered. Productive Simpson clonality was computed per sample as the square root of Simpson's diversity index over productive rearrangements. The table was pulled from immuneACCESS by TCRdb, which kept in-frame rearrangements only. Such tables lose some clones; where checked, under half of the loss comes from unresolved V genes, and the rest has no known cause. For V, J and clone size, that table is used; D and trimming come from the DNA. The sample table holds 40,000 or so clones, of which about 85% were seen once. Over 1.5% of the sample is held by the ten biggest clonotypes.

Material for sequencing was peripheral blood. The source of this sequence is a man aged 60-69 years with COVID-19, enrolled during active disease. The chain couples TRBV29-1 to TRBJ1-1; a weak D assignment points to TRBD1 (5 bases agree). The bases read TGCAGCGTTGTTCCAGGGCAGACTGAAGCTTTCTTT. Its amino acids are CSVVPGQTEAFF.